The clone carrying this T cell receptor (beta chain) was recorded a few times. Its antigen is not identified. This sample was included in a study of cytomegalovirus exposure and HLA in healthy donors. PCR used 60 Vbeta primers and 13 Jbeta primers. The method was immunoSEQ multiplex PCR; TCRdb's version includes in-frame clones alone and lacks a portion of them. This sample yields approximately 150,000 clones, of which around 79% are seen a single time; 2% to 3% belongs to the top ten. Germline CDR1 and CDR2: MNHNS and SASEGT. J gave up 11 bases and V 5 bases, and 5 bases lay outside the gene matches. The CDR3 totals 12 residues. Study-wide results and limits: Rare sequences made up most TCRs, while some public TCRs were found in many donors. There were 164 TCR beta chains listed as cytomegalovirus-associated. A previous analysis found most TCR beta V segments productive roughly 87% or roughly 30% of the time.

The chain uses TRBV6-1 and TRBJ1-5, with 8 bases matching TRBD1. Sequenced input: PBMCs. This clonotype originated in a woman in her forties in good health and CMV-seropositive. The CDR3 nucleotides read TGTGCCAGCAGTCAGGGGGCTCGGTCCCAGCATTTT. It specifies CASSQGARSQHF.